This T cell receptor beta chain derives from a study of blood T cell repertoires in COVID-19. Study-level background: Sources were T cells, B-cell-depleted T cells, or PBMCs; the material itself was cDNA or gDNA.

In the source study's methods: Estimation of nucleated cell counts relied on the amplification of reference gene primers. Clones were read by immunoSEQ multiplex PCR, and TCRdb kept only the in-frame ones, dropping some. The DNA gave D and trimming, while V, J and clone size come from that table. Here the sample spans around 40,000 clones, approximately 81% being singletons. The specimen was peripheral blood. The receptor was derived from a human donor in a cohort sampled during active COVID-19.

CDR3 in DNA: TGTGCCATCAGTGATTTGGCGGGGGGGAACACCGGGGAGCTGTTTTTT. Translation: CAISDLAGGNTGELFF. The gene calls are TRBV10-3 and TRBJ2-2, with 8 nucleotides matching TRBD2. Germline CDR1 ENHRY, CDR2 SYGVKD. V trimming: 3 bases; J trimming: 1 base; junction bases outside the gene matches: 4. The CDR3 length is 16 residues.